This TCR beta chain is from a study of spatial heterogeneity in lung cancer. Worth noting for this clonotype: Antigen: not known.

One entry per CDR3 protein, called by TCRdb with MiXCR from the 5' RACE reads. The sample records several thousand distinct CDR3 sequences, approximately 4.1% being singletons. General study findings and limits: Tracking of tumor mutation counts was seen in expanded intratumoral alpha and beta TCR counts.

Time point defined: sample taken at primary tumor resection. Unmatched junction bases numbered 5, after V lost 2 bases and J lost 6 bases. This CDR3 comprises 15 residues. Germline V CDR1 and CDR2: SGHRS, YFSETQ. The chain carries TRBV5-1 and TRBJ1-5, with 10 bases lining up with TRBD1. The clonotype originates from a female donor with early-stage non-small cell lung cancer. The sequences come from lung tumor tissue, collected at surgery. The CDR3 DNA reads TGCGCCAGCAGCTTAGGGGGGACAGGGGTTCAGCCCCAGCATTTT. Its translation: CASSLGGTGVQPQHF.